Following are 29 T cell receptor beta chains from one sample sequenced in a study of cytomegalovirus exposure and HLA in healthy donors. Vbeta (60) and Jbeta (13) primers were used in the PCR. Sequencing was performed with immunoSEQ multiplex PCR; in TCRdb, only in-frame clones are kept and a portion is missing. The sample has around 89,000 clones, roughly three quarters seen once. Sequenced input: PBMCs. The receptors were sampled from a man aged 40-49 years in good health and CMV-seronegative.

This sequence joins TRBV7-2 and TRBJ2-7; D unresolved. The CDR3 spans 12 residues. With 4 bases removed from V and 6 bases from J, the gap between germline ends came to 10 bases. Germline CDR1 SGHTA, CDR2 FQGNSA. The CDR3: CASSSRLSEQYF. The CDR3 nucleotides read TGTGCCAGCAGCTCCCGGTTATCCGAGCAGTACTTC.

J is TRBJ1-1 and V is TRBV5-4; 7 bases match TRBD1. J was trimmed by 5 bases and V by 2 bases; bases with no gene match: 9. Germline V gene sequence: CDR1 SGHNT, CDR2 YYREEE (reference sequence). CDR3 length equals 15 residues. CDR3 sequence (DNA): TGTGCCAGCAGCTTTCAAGGGGGCGCGGGGACTGAAGCTTTCTTT. It codes for CASSFQGGAGTEAFF.

The gene calls are TRBV5-1 and TRBJ2-5; 8 bases fit TRBD2. Trimming at V came to 0 bases and at J to 5 bases, leaving 6 bases not matched to a gene. Germline values: CDR1 SGHRS, CDR2 YFSETQ. This CDR3 has 15 amino acids. The CDR3 sequence: CASSLAGGAVETQYF. For the CDR3, the DNA is TGCGCCAGCAGCTTGGCCGGGGGGGCCGTGGAGACCCAGTACTTC.

The chain is built from TRBV7-9 and TRBJ1-4; 12 positions agree with TRBD1. CDR1 SEHNR and CDR2 FQNEAQ come from the germline V gene (reference sequence). The CDR3 extends over 15 amino acids. After removal of 5 bases from V and 8 bases from J, the junction contained 6 bases not matched to a gene. The CDR3 nucleotides are TGTGCCAGCAGCGCTCTCGGGACAGGGGGCGAAAAACTGTTTTTT. Amino acid sequence: CASSALGTGGEKLFF.

This rearrangement joins TRBV2 to TRBJ1-5; a possible D gene is TRBD1 (6 bases). Trimming took 2 bases from V and 12 from J, leaving 14 bases between them. The CDR3 length is 13 residues. CDR1 and CDR2 (germline): SNHLY, FYNNEI. The chain's CDR3 is CASSELPGEHQHF. In nucleotides, the CDR3 is TGTGCCAGCAGTGAATTGCCAGGGGAGCACCAGCATTTT.

The chain is built from TRBV19 and TRBJ1-6; TRBD1 is a possible D gene (5 bases). Germline assignment: CDR1 LNHDA and CDR2 SQIVND (reference sequence). V gave up 4 bases and J gave up 10 bases, with 11 bases separating them. This CDR3 region has 13 residues. The CDR3 here is CASSSRDRSPLHF. DNA for the CDR3: TGTGCCAGTAGTAGCAGGGATAGGTCACCCCTCCACTTT.

This sequence joins TRBV10-3 and TRBJ1-1; perhaps TRBD1 as D (6 bases). The CDR3 has 14 residues. Germline V gene lookup returns CDR1 ENHRY and CDR2 SYGVKD. Trimming cost V 2 bases and J 1 base, with 8 bases left between them. The CDR3 protein is CAISEPTGNTEAFF. In DNA, the CDR3 is TGTGCCATCAGTGAGCCGACAGGGAACACTGAAGCTTTCTTT.

The chain joins TRBV7-2 to TRBJ2-1, with D maybe TRBD1 (5 bases). This CDR3 region has 16 residues. V was cut by 4 bases and J by 0 bases, with 13 bases left in between. Germline CDR1 is SGHTA and CDR2 is FQGNSA. The CDR3 loop is CASSWGHGGSYNEQFF. CDR3 DNA sequence: TGTGCCAGCAGCTGGGGCCATGGCGGCTCCTACAATGAGCAGTTCTTC.

The chain couples TRBV4-3 to TRBJ1-1; D is undetermined. Germline V gives CDR1 LGHNA, CDR2 YSLEER. CDR3 length equals 14 residues. The germline V and J ends were trimmed by 4 bases and 0 bases, with 9 bases remaining between them. The CDR3 DNA follows: TGCGCCAGCAGCCTCGGGATCGTGAACACTGAAGCTTTCTTT. Its protein is CASSLGIVNTEAFF.

This clone came up a few times. The rearrangement joins TRBV16 to TRBJ2-7, with a weak D call TRBD2 (7 bases). V lost 7 bases to trimming and J lost 3 bases, with 16 bases between them. This CDR3 has 14 amino acids. Germline V gene lookup returns CDR1 KGHSY and CDR2 FQNENV. CDR3 sequence reads: CASNGAGAYYEQYF. The CDR3 DNA reads TGTGCCAGCAACGGGGCGGGGGCATACTACGAGCAGTACTTC.

The V call is TRBV6-5, the J call TRBJ2-5, with TRBD1 identical over 8 bases. V was clipped by 6 bases and J by 1 base; unmatched bases: 7. The CDR3 length is 15 residues. Germline V gene data show CDR1 as MNHEY and CDR2 as SVGAGI. CDR3 DNA: TGTGCCAGCAGCGAGGACAGGGTGCCCCAAGAGACCCAGTACTTC. It specifies CASSEDRVPQETQYF.

This chain connects TRBV19 to TRBJ2-7; 8 positions agree with TRBD1. V was pared by 3 bases and J by 3 bases, with 7 bases of the junction left unmatched. Germline V gene data show CDR1 as LNHDA and CDR2 as SQIVND (reference sequence). CDR3 length: 15 residues. As DNA, the CDR3 is TGTGCCAGTAGTATGAGGACAGGGAGCATCTACGAGCAGTACTTC. This sequence encodes CASSMRTGSIYEQYF. The full variable domain, its missing parts supplied by reference TRBV19 and TRBJ2-7, is DGGITQSPKYLFRKEGQNVTLSCEQNLNHDAMYWYRQDPGQGLRLIYYSQIVNDFQKGDIAEGYSVSREKKESFPLTVTSAQKNPTAFYLCASSMRTGSIYEQYFGPGTRLTVT.

The genes are TRBV4-1 and TRBJ2-1; TRBD1 matches at 8 bases. V lost 4 bases, J lost 5 bases, and 10 bases stayed unmatched. The CDR3 is 16 residues long. Germline CDR1 is MGHRA and CDR2 is YSYEKL. Here the CDR3 DNA reads TGCGCCAGCAGCCCCTTCGGACAGGGAAAGAACAATGAGCAGTTCTTC. Its protein product is CASSPFGQGKNNEQFF.

The chain recombines TRBV4-1 with TRBJ2-5; possibly TRBD1 for D (5 bases). The germline V and J ends were trimmed by 0 bases and 0 bases, with 8 bases remaining between them. The V gene's germline CDR1 is MGHRA and CDR2 YSYEKL. This CDR3 has 15 residues. The CDR3 bases are TGCGCCAGCAGCCAAGAAAAGGGGTACCAAGAGACCCAGTACTTC. Translation: CASSQEKGYQETQYF.

This clone was picked up one time. CDR3 protein: CASSERTTGVAQHF. CDR3 sequence (DNA): TGTGCCAGCAGTGAAAGGACAACAGGTGTTGCCCAGCATTTT. V and J are TRBV6-1 and TRBJ1-5; the D gene is possibly TRBD1 (5 bases). This CDR3 comprises 14 residues. CDR1 is MNHNS and CDR2 is SASEGT in the germline V gene. The germline V and J ends were trimmed by 2 bases and 11 bases, with 16 bases remaining between them.

This clone was recorded once. The chain uses TRBV30 and TRBJ2-1, with TRBD1 as a possible D gene (6 bases). With 8 bases removed from V and 0 bases from J, the gap between germline ends came to 17 bases. Germline loops: CDR1 GTSNPN, CDR2 SVGIG (reference sequence). This CDR3 spans 15 amino acids. CDR3 region: CAGAYRDISYNEQFF. CDR3 nucleotide sequence: TGTGCCGGTGCATACCGGGACATCTCCTACAATGAGCAGTTCTTC.

The CDR3 spells CAWRETGSLRGYTF. Written as DNA, the CDR3 is TGTGCCTGGAGAGAGACCGGGAGTCTTCGGGGCTACACCTTC. The gene calls are TRBV30 and TRBJ1-2; D gene ambiguous. The germline CDR1 and CDR2 sequences are GTSNPN and SVGIG (reference sequence). V lost 3 bases to trimming and J lost 8 bases, with 19 bases between them. The CDR3 runs to 14 residues.

V gene TRBV7-2 combines with J gene TRBJ1-2; D remains ambiguous. The CDR3 is 13 amino acids. Germline V gene lookup returns CDR1 SGHTA and CDR2 FQGNSA. Between the trimmed V and J ends, which lost 3 bases and 9 bases, there was a span of 14 bases. Here the CDR3 reads CASSLRAPKSYTF. DNA of the CDR3: TGTGCCAGCAGCTTGAGGGCCCCTAAGAGCTACACCTTC.

The chain is built from TRBV6-4 and TRBJ2-1, with 7 bases matching TRBD1. The CDR3 is 15 residues long. CDR1 and CDR2 from the germline V gene are MRHNA and SNTAGT. V was clipped by 6 bases and J by 5 bases; unmatched bases: 10. CDR3 DNA: TGTGCCAGCAGCCCTACAGGGGTAACGAACAATGAGCAGTTCTTC. Translation: CASSPTGVTNNEQFF.

J is TRBJ2-2 and V is TRBV4-3; 10 positions match TRBD2. CDR3 length: 17 residues. Germline CDR1 is LGHNA and CDR2 is YSLEER. Trimming at V came to 0 bases and at J to 4 bases, leaving 5 bases not matched to a gene. The CDR3 spells CASSQDRRTSGTGELFF. The CDR3 DNA sequence: TGCGCCAGCAGCCAAGATAGGCGGACTAGCGGCACCGGGGAGCTGTTTTTT.

V gene TRBV5-1 combines with J gene TRBJ2-7; TRBD2 might be the D (7 bases). Trimming cost V 4 bases and J 2 bases, with 22 bases left between them. CDR1 and CDR2 from the germline V gene are SGHRS and YFSETQ. The CDR3 sequence is 17 residues long. In DNA form, the CDR3 reads TGCGCCAGCAGCCGGGGAGCTAGGGGGGGCCCCCCCTACGAGCAGTACTTC. This encodes CASSRGARGGPPYEQYF.

The V call is TRBV29-1, the J call TRBJ1-1; D unclear. The CDR3 contains 12 residues. CDR1 SQVTM and CDR2 ANQGSEA come from the germline V gene. V lost 3 bases and J lost 0, with 5 bases in between. CDR3: CSVDRLNTEAFF. In DNA form, the CDR3 reads TGCAGCGTTGACAGGTTGAACACTGAAGCTTTCTTT.

The V gene is TRBV28, the J gene TRBJ1-6; D remains unclear. V shed 4 bases and J shed 10 bases, with 8 bases lying between them. The CDR3 has 12 amino acids. Germline V gene sequence: CDR1 MDHEN, CDR2 SYDVKM. CDR3 sequence (DNA): TGTGCCAGCAGTTACTCCACCTCACCCCTCCACTTT. Protein: CASSYSTSPLHF.

This rearrangement joins TRBV19 to TRBJ1-5, with D tentatively TRBD1 (6 bases). Germline CDR1 is LNHDA and CDR2 is SQIVND (reference sequence). The V end was cut by 8 bases, the J end by 6 bases, with 17 bases between. The CDR3 loop spans 14 amino acids. CDR3 sequence (DNA): TGTGCCAGTTCCCGGACAGCCCGCAGTCAGCCCCAGCATTTT. Translated: CASSRTARSQPQHF.

J is TRBJ2-3 and V is TRBV9; D remains ambiguous. The CDR3 spans 12 residues. Germline V gene sequence: CDR1 SGDLS, CDR2 YYNGEE. Trimming took 4 bases from V and 5 from J, leaving 8 bases between them. The CDR3 region is CASSPNGDTQYF. The CDR3 DNA follows: TGTGCCAGCAGCCCCAACGGAGATACGCAGTATTTT.

The V call is TRBV28, the J call TRBJ2-7; the match to TRBD2 covers 8 bases. The CDR3 covers 15 residues. The germline CDR1 and CDR2 sequences are MDHEN and SYDVKM. Trimming took 2 bases from V and 1 from J; bases not matched to a gene: 4. Here the CDR3 reads CASSLGGGSSYEQYF. As DNA, the CDR3 is TGTGCCAGCAGTTTAGGCGGGGGGTCTTCCTACGAGCAGTACTTC.

This clone was seen only a few times. The gene calls are TRBV4-3 and TRBJ1-6, with a possible D match to TRBD1 (5 bases). This CDR3 spans 14 amino acids. Trimming shortened V by 1 base and J by 6 bases, and 7 bases separated the two germline ends. The germline V gene has CDR1 LGHNA and CDR2 YSLEER. DNA for the CDR3: TGCGCCAGCAGCCAAGCGCAGGGTAATTCACCCCTCCACTTT. Translated: CASSQAQGNSPLHF.

The chain joins TRBV5-1 to TRBJ1-4; D remains ambiguous. Germline V gene lookup returns CDR1 SGHRS and CDR2 YFSETQ. The CDR3 has 13 amino acids. V lost 2 bases and J 8 bases, leaving 10 bases between the germline ends. CDR3 residues: CASSLQKPEKLFF. DNA of the CDR3: TGCGCCAGCAGCTTACAGAAACCAGAAAAACTGTTTTTT.

This clone turned up a few times. The rearrangement links TRBV6-1 to TRBJ1-1; the D is unclear. Trimming pared 0 bases from V and 3 bases from J, leaving 8 bases between. The CDR3 totals 14 residues. Germline V gene sequence: CDR1 MNHNS, CDR2 SASEGT. The CDR3 reads CASSEATDYTEAFF. The CDR3, as DNA: TGTGCCAGCAGTGAAGCCACAGATTACACTGAAGCTTTCTTT.